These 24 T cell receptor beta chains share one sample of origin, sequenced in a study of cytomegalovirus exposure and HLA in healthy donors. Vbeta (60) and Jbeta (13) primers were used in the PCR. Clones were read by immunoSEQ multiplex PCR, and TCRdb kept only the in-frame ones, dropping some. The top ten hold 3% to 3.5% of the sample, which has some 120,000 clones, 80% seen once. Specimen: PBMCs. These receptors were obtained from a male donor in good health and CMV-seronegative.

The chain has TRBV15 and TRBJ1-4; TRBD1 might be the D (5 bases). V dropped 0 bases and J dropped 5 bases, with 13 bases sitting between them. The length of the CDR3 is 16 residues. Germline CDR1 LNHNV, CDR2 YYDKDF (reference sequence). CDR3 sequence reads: CATSREGAESNEKLFF. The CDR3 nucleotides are TGTGCCACCAGCAGAGAAGGGGCAGAGTCCAATGAAAAACTGTTTTTT.

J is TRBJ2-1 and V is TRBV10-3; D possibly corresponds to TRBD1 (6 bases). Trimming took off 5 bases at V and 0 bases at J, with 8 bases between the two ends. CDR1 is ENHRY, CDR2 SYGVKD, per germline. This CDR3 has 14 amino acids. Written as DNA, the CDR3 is TGTGCCATCAGTTCGACAGGCTCCTACAATGAGCAGTTCTTC. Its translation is CAISSTGSYNEQFF.

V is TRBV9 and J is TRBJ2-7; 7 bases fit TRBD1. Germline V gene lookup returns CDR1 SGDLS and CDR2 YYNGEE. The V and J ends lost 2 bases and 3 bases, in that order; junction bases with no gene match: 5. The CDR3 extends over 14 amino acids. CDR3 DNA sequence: TGTGCCAGCAGCGTCGGGACAGCCAACTACGAGCAGTACTTC. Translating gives CASSVGTANYEQYF.

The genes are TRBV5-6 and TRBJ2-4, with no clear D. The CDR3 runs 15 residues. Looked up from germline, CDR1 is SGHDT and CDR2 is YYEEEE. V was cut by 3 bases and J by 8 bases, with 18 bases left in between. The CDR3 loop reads CASSSRLKYGDIQYF. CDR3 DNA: TGTGCCAGCAGCTCCCGACTGAAATACGGAGACATTCAGTACTTC. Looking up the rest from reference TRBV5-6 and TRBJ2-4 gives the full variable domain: DAGVTQSPTHLIKTRGQQVTLRCSPKSGHDTVSWYQQALGQGPQFIFQYYEEEERQRGNFPDRFSGHQFPNYSSELNVNALLLGDSALYLCASSSRLKYGDIQYFGAGTRLSVL.

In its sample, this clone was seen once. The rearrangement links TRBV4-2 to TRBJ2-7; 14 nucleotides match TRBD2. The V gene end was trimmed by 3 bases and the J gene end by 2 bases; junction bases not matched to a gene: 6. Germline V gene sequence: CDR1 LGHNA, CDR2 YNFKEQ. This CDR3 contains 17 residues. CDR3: CASSQGTSGGPTYEQYF. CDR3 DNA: TGTGCCAGCAGCCAGGGGACTAGCGGGGGCCCCACCTACGAGCAGTACTTC.

CDR3 amino acids: CASSPRLAGGPSTDTQYF. CDR3 nucleotide sequence: TGCGCCAGCAGCCCCAGACTAGCGGGGGGGCCTAGCACAGATACGCAGTATTTT. This rearrangement joins TRBV4-1 to TRBJ2-3, with TRBD2 matching over 14 bases. Germline assignment: CDR1 MGHRA and CDR2 YSYEKL. The CDR3 length is 18 residues. V shed 4 bases and J 0 bases; nucleotides not matched to a gene: 6.

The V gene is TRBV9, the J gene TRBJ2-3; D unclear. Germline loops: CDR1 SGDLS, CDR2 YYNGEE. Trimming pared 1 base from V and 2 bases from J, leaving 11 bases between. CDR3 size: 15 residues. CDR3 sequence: CASSVTWQDTDTQYF. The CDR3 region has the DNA TGTGCCAGCAGCGTAACATGGCAGGACACAGATACGCAGTATTTT. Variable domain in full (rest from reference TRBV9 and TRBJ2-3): DSGVTQTPKHLITATGQRVTLRCSPRSGDLSVYWYQQSLDQGLQFLIQYYNGEERAKGNILERFSAQQFPDLHSELNLSSLELGDSALYFCASSVTWQDTDTQYFGPGTRLTVL.

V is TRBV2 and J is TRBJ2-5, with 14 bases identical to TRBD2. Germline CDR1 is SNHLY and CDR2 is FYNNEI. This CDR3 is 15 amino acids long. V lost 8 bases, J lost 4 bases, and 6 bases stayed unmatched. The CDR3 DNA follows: TGTGCCAGCGGACTAGGACTAGCGGGAGGAGAGACCCAGTACTTC. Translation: CASGLGLAGGETQYF. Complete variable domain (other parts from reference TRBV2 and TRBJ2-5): EPEVTQTPSHQVTQMGQEVILRCVPISNHLYFYWYRQILGQKVEFLVSFYNNEISEKSEIFDDQFSVERPDGSNFTLKIRSTKLEDSAMYFCASGLGLAGGETQYFGPGTRLLVL.

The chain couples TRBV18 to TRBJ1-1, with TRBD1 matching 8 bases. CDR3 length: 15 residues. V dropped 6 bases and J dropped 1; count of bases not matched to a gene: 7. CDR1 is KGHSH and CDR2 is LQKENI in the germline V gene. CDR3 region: CASSKRQGSNTEAFF. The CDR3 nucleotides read TGTGCCAGCTCTAAAAGACAGGGGTCGAACACTGAAGCTTTCTTT.

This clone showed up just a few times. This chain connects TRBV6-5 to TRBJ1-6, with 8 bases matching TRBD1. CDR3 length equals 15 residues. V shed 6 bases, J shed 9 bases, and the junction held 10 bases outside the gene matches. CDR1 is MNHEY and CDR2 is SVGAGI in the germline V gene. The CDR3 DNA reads TGTGCCAGCAGGCCAATCCAGGGGGCGCGTTCACCCCTCCACTTT. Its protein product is CASRPIQGARSPLHF.

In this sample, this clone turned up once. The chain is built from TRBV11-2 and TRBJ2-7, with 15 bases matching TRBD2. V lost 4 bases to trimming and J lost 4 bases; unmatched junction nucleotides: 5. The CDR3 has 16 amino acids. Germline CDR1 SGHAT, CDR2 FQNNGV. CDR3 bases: TGTGCCAGCAGCTCCCAGGGACTAGCGGGGGGATACGAGCAGTACTTC. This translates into CASSSQGLAGGYEQYF.

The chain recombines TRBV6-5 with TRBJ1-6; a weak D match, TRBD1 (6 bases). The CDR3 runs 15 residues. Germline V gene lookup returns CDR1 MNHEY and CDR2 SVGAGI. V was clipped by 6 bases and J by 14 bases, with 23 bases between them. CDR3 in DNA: TGTGCCAGCAGCTACATGACAGGCCCCAAAGGAACCCTCCACTTT. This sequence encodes CASSYMTGPKGTLHF.

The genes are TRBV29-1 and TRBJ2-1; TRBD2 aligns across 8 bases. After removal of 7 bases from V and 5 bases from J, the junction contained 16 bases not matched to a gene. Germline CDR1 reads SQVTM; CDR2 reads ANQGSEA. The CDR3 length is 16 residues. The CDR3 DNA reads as TGCAGCGCTATACCAACGAAGCGGGAGTGGGACAATGAGCAGTTCTTC. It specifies CSAIPTKREWDNEQFF.

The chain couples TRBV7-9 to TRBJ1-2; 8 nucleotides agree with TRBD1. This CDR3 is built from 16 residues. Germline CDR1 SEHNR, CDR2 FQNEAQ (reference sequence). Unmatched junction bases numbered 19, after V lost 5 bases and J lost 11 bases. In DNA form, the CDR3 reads TGTGCCAGCAGCCCCGTCCTGGCGACAGGGGCGGGCAAGTACACCTTC. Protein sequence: CASSPVLATGAGKYTF.

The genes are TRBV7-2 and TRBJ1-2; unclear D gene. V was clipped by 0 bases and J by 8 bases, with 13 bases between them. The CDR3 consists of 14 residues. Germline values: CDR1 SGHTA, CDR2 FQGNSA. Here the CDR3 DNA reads TGTGCCAGCAGCTTAGCGGGGTGGGCGGGAGGCTACACCTTC. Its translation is CASSLAGWAGGYTF.

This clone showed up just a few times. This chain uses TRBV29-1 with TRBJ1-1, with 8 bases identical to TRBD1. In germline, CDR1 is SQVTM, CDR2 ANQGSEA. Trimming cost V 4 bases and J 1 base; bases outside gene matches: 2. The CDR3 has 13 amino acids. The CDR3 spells CSVADRANTEAFF. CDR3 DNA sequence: TGCAGCGTTGCGGACAGGGCGAACACTGAAGCTTTCTTT.

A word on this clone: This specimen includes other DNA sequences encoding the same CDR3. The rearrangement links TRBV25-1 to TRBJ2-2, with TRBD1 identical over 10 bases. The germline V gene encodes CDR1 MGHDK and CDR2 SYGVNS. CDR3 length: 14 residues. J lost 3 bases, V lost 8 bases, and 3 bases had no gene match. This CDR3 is CASRQGADTGELFF. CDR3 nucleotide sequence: TGTGCCAGCCGACAGGGGGCTGACACCGGGGAGCTGTTTTTT.

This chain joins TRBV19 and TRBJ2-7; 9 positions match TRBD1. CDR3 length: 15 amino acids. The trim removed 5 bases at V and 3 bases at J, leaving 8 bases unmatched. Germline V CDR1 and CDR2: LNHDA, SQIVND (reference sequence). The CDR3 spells CASSPGSTGGYEQYF. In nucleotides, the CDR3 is TGTGCCAGTAGTCCGGGATCGACAGGGGGCTACGAGCAGTACTTC.

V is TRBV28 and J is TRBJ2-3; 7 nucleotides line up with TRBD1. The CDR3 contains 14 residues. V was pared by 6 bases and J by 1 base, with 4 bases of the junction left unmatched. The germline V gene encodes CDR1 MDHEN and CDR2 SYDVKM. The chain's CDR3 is CASRTTGGTDTQYF. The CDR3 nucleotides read TGTGCCAGCAGGACAACAGGGGGCACAGATACGCAGTATTTT.

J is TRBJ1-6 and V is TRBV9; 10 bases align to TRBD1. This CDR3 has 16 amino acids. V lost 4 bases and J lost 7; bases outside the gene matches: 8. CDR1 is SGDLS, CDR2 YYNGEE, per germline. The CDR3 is CASSTTRDRGNSPLHF. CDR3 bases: TGTGCCAGCAGCACGACGAGGGACAGGGGCAATTCACCCCTCCACTTT.

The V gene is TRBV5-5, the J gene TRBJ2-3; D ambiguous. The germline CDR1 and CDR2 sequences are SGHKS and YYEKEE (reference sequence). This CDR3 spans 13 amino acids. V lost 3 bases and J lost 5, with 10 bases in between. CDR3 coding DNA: TGTGCCAGCAGCTGGAAGGCGGAAGATACGCAGTATTTT. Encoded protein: CASSWKAEDTQYF.

CDR3 nucleotide sequence: TGCAGCGTTGTTAGACAGGGGATCTACGAGCAGTACTTC. This translates into CSVVRQGIYEQYF. This chain joins TRBV29-1 and TRBJ2-7; 8 bases align to TRBD1. The CDR3 covers 13 residues. Germline V CDR1 and CDR2: SQVTM, ANQGSEA. The V gene end was trimmed by 4 bases and the J gene end by 3 bases; junction bases not matched to a gene: 5.

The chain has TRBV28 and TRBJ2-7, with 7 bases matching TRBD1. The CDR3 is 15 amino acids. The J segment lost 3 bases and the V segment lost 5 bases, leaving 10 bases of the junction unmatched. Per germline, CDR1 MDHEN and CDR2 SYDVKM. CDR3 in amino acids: CASSPLKGAGYEQYF. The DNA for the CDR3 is TGTGCCAGCAGTCCCCTAAAGGGGGCCGGCTACGAGCAGTACTTC.

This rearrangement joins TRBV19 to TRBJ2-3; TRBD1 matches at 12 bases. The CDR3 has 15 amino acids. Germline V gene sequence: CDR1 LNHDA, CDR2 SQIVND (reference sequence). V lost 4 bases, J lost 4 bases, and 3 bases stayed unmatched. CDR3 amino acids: CASSRGTGGPDTQYF. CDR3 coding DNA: TGTGCCAGTAGTAGAGGGACAGGGGGCCCAGATACGCAGTATTTT. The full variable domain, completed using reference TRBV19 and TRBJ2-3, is DGGITQSPKYLFRKEGQNVTLSCEQNLNHDAMYWYRQDPGQGLRLIYYSQIVNDFQKGDIAEGYSVSREKKESFPLTVTSAQKNPTAFYLCASSRGTGGPDTQYFGPGTRLTVL.